The sequence of this T cell receptor beta chain was determined in a study of T cells in Graves' hyperthyroidism and ophthalmopathy. Points on this clonotype: The target antigen is unknown.

The CDR3 regions of TCR beta were amplified from RNA transcripts. The HTBI set primed first-round TCR CDR3 RT-PCR. TCRdb processed the multiplex PCR reads anew with MiXCR; each CDR3 protein has one entry. The table shows approximately 500,000 distinct CDR3 sequences, with more than 45% occurring only once. Study outcomes and limitations: Most expanded thyroid clonotypes above 0.001 recurred in blood.

Sequenced sample: peripheral blood or thyroid tissue (not recorded which). The TCR sequence derives from a woman under 30 with Graves' hyperthyroidism.

The CDR3 sequence: CASSQRMSYEQYF. CDR3 DNA sequence: TGTGCCAGCAGCCAACGGATGTCCTACGAGCAGTACTTC. The chain carries TRBV7-2 and TRBJ2-7; no clear D. The V and J ends lost 5 bases and 1 base respectively, with 9 bases between them. This CDR3 is built from 13 residues. The germline V gene has CDR1 SGHTA and CDR2 FQGNSA.